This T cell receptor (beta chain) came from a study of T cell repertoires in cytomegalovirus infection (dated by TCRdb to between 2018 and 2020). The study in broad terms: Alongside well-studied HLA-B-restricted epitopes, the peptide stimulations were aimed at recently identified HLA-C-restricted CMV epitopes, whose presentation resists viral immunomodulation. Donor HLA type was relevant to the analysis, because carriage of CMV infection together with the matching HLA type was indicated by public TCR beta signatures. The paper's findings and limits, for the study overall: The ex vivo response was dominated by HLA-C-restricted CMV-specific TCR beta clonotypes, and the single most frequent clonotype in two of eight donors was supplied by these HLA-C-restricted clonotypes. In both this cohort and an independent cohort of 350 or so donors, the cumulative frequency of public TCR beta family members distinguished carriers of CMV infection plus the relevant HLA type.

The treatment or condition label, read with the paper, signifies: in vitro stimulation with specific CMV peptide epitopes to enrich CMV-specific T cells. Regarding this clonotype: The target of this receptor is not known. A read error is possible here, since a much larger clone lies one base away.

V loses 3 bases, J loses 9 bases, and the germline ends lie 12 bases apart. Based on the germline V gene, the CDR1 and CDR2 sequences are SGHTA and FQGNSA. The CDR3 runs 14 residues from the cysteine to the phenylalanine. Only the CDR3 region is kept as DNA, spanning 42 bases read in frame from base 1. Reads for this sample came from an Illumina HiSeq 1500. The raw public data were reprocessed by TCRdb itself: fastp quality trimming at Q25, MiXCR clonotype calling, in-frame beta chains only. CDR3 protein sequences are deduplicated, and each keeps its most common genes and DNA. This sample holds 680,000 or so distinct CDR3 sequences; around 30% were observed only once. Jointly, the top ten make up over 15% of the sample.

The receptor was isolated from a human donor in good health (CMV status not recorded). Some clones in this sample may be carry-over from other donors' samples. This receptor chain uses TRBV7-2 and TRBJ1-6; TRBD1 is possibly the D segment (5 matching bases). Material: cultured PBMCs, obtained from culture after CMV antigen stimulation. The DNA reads TGTGCCAGCAGCTTTGGGGGAAGCGGTTCACCCCTCCACTTT. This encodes CASSFGGSGSPLHF.